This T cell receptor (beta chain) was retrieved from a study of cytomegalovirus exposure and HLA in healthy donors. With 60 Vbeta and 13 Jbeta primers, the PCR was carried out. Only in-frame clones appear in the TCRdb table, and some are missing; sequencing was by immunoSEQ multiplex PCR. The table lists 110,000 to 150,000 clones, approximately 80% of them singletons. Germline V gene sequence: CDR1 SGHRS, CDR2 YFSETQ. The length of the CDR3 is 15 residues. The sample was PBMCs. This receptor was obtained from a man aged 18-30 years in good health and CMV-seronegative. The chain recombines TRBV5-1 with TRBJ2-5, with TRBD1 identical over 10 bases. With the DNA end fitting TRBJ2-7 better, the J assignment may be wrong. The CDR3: CASSWGTGDFYEQYF. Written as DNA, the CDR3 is TGCGCCAGCAGCTGGGGGACAGGGGATTTCTACGAGCAGTACTTC.